The rows below give T cell receptor beta chains drawn from one sample of a study of cytomegalovirus exposure and HLA in healthy donors. Here immunoSEQ multiplex PCR was the method, and the copy in TCRdb shows in-frame clones only, minus some. The sample contains about 150,000 clones, about 83% of which appear only once. Sequencing was done on a sample of PBMCs. These receptors were obtained from a man between 40 and 49 years old in good health and CMV-seropositive. Both conserved end residues are part of each CDR3. A D gene is named only where the DNA matches it firmly. Size values are once, few and many counts, or a class for expanded clones, and some rows have none.

d_call j_call cdr3_length v_call clone_size cdr3_aa cdr3_nt
TRBD2 TRBJ2-1 14 TRBV5-5 few CASSLLAGVYEQFF TGTGCCAGCAGCTTACTAGCGGGAGTCTATGAGCAGTTCTTC
- TRBJ2-7 14 TRBV7-8 - CASSLRTLAYEQYF TGTGCCAGCAGCTTACGGACACTGGCTTACGAGCAGTACTTC
- TRBJ1-2 15 TRBV5-1 - CASSSPGQLNYGYTF TGCGCCAGCAGCTCGCCGGGACAACTTAACTATGGCTACACCTTC
TRBD2 TRBJ2-3 18 TRBV5-1 - CASSLLFGTSGTADTQYF TGCGCCAGCAGCTTGCTTTTCGGGACTAGCGGGACCGCAGATACGCAGTATTTT
TRBD2 TRBJ2-7 14 TRBV5-1 - CASSATSGGGAQYF TGCGCCAGCAGCGCGACTAGCGGGGGTGGGGCGCAGTACTTC
- TRBJ2-3 14 TRBV4-1 - CASSPTPSTDTQYF TGCGCCAGCAGCCCCACACCTAGCACAGATACGCAGTATTTT
- TRBJ2-7 17 TRBV5-1 few CASSLTFATGISYEQYF TGCGCCAGCAGCTTGACATTTGCGACAGGTATTTCCTACGAGCAGTACTTC
TRBD1 TRBJ1-6 15 TRBV9 - CASSVEDRHNSPLHF TGTGCCAGCAGCGTAGAGGACAGGCATAATTCACCCCTCCACTTT
- TRBJ2-2 15 TRBV5-1 - CASSLGAVGTGELFF TGCGCCAGCAGCTTGGGGGCAGTAGGAACCGGGGAGCTGTTTTTT
TRBD2 TRBJ2-2 15 TRBV6-6 - CASSYGGTSTGELFF TGTGCCAGCAGTTACGGTGGGACTAGCACCGGGGAGCTGTTTTTT
- TRBJ1-2 15 TRBV5-4 - CASSWMQGGSYGYTF TGTGCCAGCAGCTGGATGCAGGGAGGCAGCTATGGCTACACCTTC
TRBD2 TRBJ2-5 15 TRBV11-2 few CASSLQAGVGETQYF TGTGCCAGCAGCTTACAAGCGGGAGTTGGTGAGACCCAGTACTTC
TRBD1 TRBJ2-1 14 TRBV28 - CASSFGTGGNEQFF TGTGCCAGCAGTTTCGGGACAGGGGGCAATGAGCAGTTCTTC
- TRBJ2-7 16 TRBV4-3 - CASSQGIDTPYYEQYF TGCGCCAGCAGCCAAGGTATCGACACACCCTATTACGAGCAGTACTTC
- TRBJ2-2 11 TRBV6-5 - CASRGTGELFF TGTGCCAGTCGGGGGACCGGGGAGCTGTTTTTT
- TRBJ2-7 14 TRBV10-2 once CASTEAVSSYEQYF TGCGCCAGCACCGAAGCGGTCTCTAGTTACGAGCAGTACTTC
- TRBJ1-1 13 TRBV11-2 - CASSFGGATEAFF TGTGCCAGCAGCTTTGGGGGGGCCACTGAAGCTTTCTTT
TRBD2 TRBJ2-3 15 TRBV5-1 once CASSLTSGFTDTQYF TGCGCCAGCAGCTTGACTAGCGGATTCACAGATACGCAGTATTTT
TRBD2 TRBJ2-1 16 TRBV5-1 - CASSWTSGSSYNEQFF TGCGCCAGCAGCTGGACTAGCGGGAGCTCCTACAATGAGCAGTTCTTC
- TRBJ2-1 15 TRBV7-8 - CASSLVGSSYNEQFF TGTGCCAGCAGCTTAGTAGGGAGTTCCTACAATGAGCAGTTCTTC
- TRBJ1-3 12 TRBV10-3 - CAISESAGTIYF TGTGCCATCAGTGAGTCGGCGGGAACCATATATTTT
- TRBJ2-5 13 TRBV28 once CASSQLQGETQYF TGTGCCAGCAGTCAATTGCAGGGGGAGACCCAGTACTTC
TRBD2 TRBJ2-1 19 TRBV4-3 - CASSRNSGRVQTSYNEQFF TGCGCCAGCAGCCGGAACAGCGGGAGGGTCCAAACCTCCTACAATGAGCAGTTCTTC
TRBD2 TRBJ2-1 16 TRBV5-4 few CASSQAASGRDNEQFF TGTGCCAGCAGCCAAGCGGCTAGCGGGAGAGACAATGAGCAGTTCTTC
TRBD2 TRBJ2-2 18 TRBV7-2 - CASSLVLAGGLNTGELFF TGTGCCAGCAGCTTAGTACTAGCGGGAGGACTGAACACCGGGGAGCTGTTTTTT
- TRBJ2-7 13 TRBV5-6 - CASSLPQGYEQYF TGTGCCAGCAGCTTGCCCCAGGGGTACGAGCAGTACTTC
TRBD1 TRBJ1-4 15 TRBV4-2 few CASSQPGTANEKLFF TGTGCCAGCAGCCAGCCTGGGACAGCTAATGAAAAACTGTTTTTT
- TRBJ2-7 13 TRBV6-5 - CASSYQGTYEQYF TGTGCCAGCAGTTACCAGGGCACCTACGAGCAGTACTTC
TRBD2 TRBJ2-1 15 TRBV6-6 - CASRGLARDTNEQFF TGTGCCAGCAGAGGACTAGCCAGGGATACAAATGAGCAGTTCTTC
- TRBJ2-3 13 TRBV29-1 few CSVDTGSWDTQYF TGCAGCGTTGACACAGGGTCGTGGGATACGCAGTATTTT
TRBD2 TRBJ2-7 16 TRBV10-3 - CAISDRTSGTAREQYF TGTGCCATCAGTGACAGGACTAGCGGGACTGCGCGGGAGCAGTACTTC
TRBD2 TRBJ2-5 16 TRBV4-1 few CASSRERGRYQETQYF TGCGCCAGCAGCCGCGAGCGGGGAAGATACCAAGAGACCCAGTACTTC
- TRBJ1-1 15 TRBV5-4 few CASSLISHSNTEAFF TGTGCCAGCAGCTTGATAAGCCATAGCAACACTGAAGCTTTCTTT
TRBD2 TRBJ2-7 15 TRBV9 - CASSVEGLAGGEQYF TGTGCCAGCAGCGTAGAAGGCCTAGCGGGAGGCGAGCAGTACTTC
TRBD2 TRBJ2-7 14 TRBV14 - CASSQLAVAYEQYF TGTGCCAGCAGTCAACTAGCGGTGGCCTACGAGCAGTACTTC
- TRBJ2-3 16 TRBV10-1 - CASSESPSASTDTQYF TGCGCCAGCAGTGAGTCTCCTAGCGCCAGCACAGATACGCAGTATTTT
- TRBJ1-5 15 TRBV7-2 once CASSLGGGYNQPQHF TGTGCCAGCAGCTTAGGGGGGGGTTACAATCAGCCCCAGCATTTT
TRBD2 TRBJ2-1 13 TRBV10-1 - CASTGLVKGEQFF TGCGCCAGCACGGGACTAGTCAAGGGTGAGCAGTTCTTC
- TRBJ2-4 12 TRBV28 few CASSPGVLIQYF TGTGCCAGCAGCCCAGGGGTGCTCATTCAGTACTTC
- TRBJ2-6 13 TRBV27 - CASRYSGANVLTF TGTGCCAGCAGGTACTCTGGGGCCAACGTCCTGACTTTC
- TRBJ2-1 16 TRBV4-3 - CASSQEKVARYNEQFF TGCGCCAGCAGCCAAGAGAAAGTAGCGCGCTACAATGAGCAGTTCTTC
- TRBJ1-1 13 TRBV7-3 once CASSLSFGGEAFF TGTGCCAGCAGCTTAAGTTTCGGAGGAGAAGCTTTCTTT
TRBD1 TRBJ1-1 15 TRBV5-1 - CASSLETGGNTEAFF TGCGCCAGCAGCTTGGAGACAGGGGGCAACACTGAAGCTTTCTTT